A selection of T cell receptor beta chains follows, all from one sample in a study of blood T cell repertoires in COVID-19. Profiled with immunoSEQ multiplex PCR; TCRdb holds only in-frame clones, not every one. The data hold roughly 180,000 clones, with around 85% observed a single time. The sample consisted of peripheral blood. Every receptor here comes from a man between 70 and 80 years old with active or convalescent COVID-19. The CDR3 runs from the conserved cysteine through the conserved F or W. The D gene is left open where the match is weak. A clone size is listed for some rows: how often the clone was seen (once, few, many), or a class if it is expanded.

d_gene: TRBD1
j_gene: TRBJ2-3
abundance: -
v_gene: TRBV24-1
CDR3nt: TGTGCCACCAGTGACTCCGGGACAGGACGGACAGATACGCAGTATTTT
CDR3aa: CATSDSGTGRTDTQYF

d_gene: -
j_gene: TRBJ1-6
abundance: -
v_gene: TRBV6-5
CDR3nt: TGTGCCAGCAGTTATTCCGCACAGGTCCCGGGTTCACCCCTCCACTTT
CDR3aa: CASSYSAQVPGSPLHF

d_gene: TRBD1
j_gene: TRBJ2-1
abundance: -
v_gene: TRBV6-2/TRBV6-3
CDR3nt: TGTGCCAGCAGCCGCACGGGACAGGGGTTCTACAATGAGCAGTTCTTC
CDR3aa: CASSRTGQGFYNEQFF

d_gene: -
j_gene: TRBJ1-2
abundance: few
v_gene: TRBV5-1
CDR3nt: TGCGCCAGCAGCGAAGGCAGGGTTTCGGCGCGCGGCTACACCTTC
CDR3aa: CASSEGRVSARGYTF

d_gene: -
j_gene: TRBJ2-3
abundance: -
v_gene: TRBV30
CDR3nt: TGTGCCTGGAGTGCCTCCCCTAGCACAGATACGCAGTATTTT
CDR3aa: CAWSASPSTDTQYF

d_gene: -
j_gene: TRBJ2-7
abundance: -
v_gene: TRBV6-6
CDR3nt: TGTGCCAGCAGCCCCGAGGCGCATGCCGAGCAGTACTTC
CDR3aa: CASSPEAHAEQYF

d_gene: -
j_gene: TRBJ1-2
abundance: -
v_gene: TRBV19
CDR3nt: TGTGCCAGTAGTAAAGACAGGCCCTATGGCTACACCTTC
CDR3aa: CASSKDRPYGYTF

d_gene: -
j_gene: TRBJ1-5
abundance: -
v_gene: TRBV6-5
CDR3nt: TGTGCCAGCAGGTTTGACCGGACACCCCAGCATTTT
CDR3aa: CASRFDRTPQHF

d_gene: -
j_gene: TRBJ2-7
abundance: -
v_gene: TRBV7-2
CDR3nt: TGTGCCAGCAGCTTAAATTTCGCCAGGCCGTACGAGCAGTACTTC
CDR3aa: CASSLNFARPYEQYF

d_gene: -
j_gene: TRBJ2-4
abundance: few
v_gene: TRBV3-1/TRBV3-2
CDR3nt: TGTGCCAGCAGCCCATGGGCTAATATGGCCAAAAACATTCAGTACTTC
CDR3aa: CASSPWANMAKNIQYF

d_gene: TRBD1
j_gene: TRBJ1-2
abundance: -
v_gene: TRBV12-3/TRBV12-4
CDR3nt: TGTGCCAGCAGTTTAACAGGGGACTATGGCTACACCTTC
CDR3aa: CASSLTGDYGYTF

d_gene: TRBD2
j_gene: TRBJ2-3
abundance: once
v_gene: TRBV4-3
CDR3nt: TGCGCCAGCAGCCAAGAGGTGACTAGCGGGAGCACAGATACGCAGTATTTT
CDR3aa: CASSQEVTSGSTDTQYF

d_gene: -
j_gene: TRBJ2-5
abundance: once
v_gene: TRBV10-3
CDR3nt: TGTGCCATCTCCGTGCAGATCGGGGAGGAGACCCAGTACTTC
CDR3aa: CAISVQIGEETQYF

d_gene: -
j_gene: TRBJ1-6
abundance: -
v_gene: TRBV3-1/TRBV3-2
CDR3nt: TGTGCCAGCAGCCAAGATCGACGCGGGGTCAATTCACCCCTCCACTTT
CDR3aa: CASSQDRRGVNSPLHF

d_gene: TRBD2
j_gene: TRBJ2-1
abundance: -
v_gene: TRBV2
CDR3nt: TGTGCCAGCAGTGGGCGACTAGCGGGAGGGCGTGAGCAGTTCTTC
CDR3aa: CASSGRLAGGREQFF

d_gene: -
j_gene: TRBJ2-1
abundance: -
v_gene: TRBV28
CDR3nt: TGTGCCAGCAGGGTCGACAATTACAATGAGCAGTTCTTC
CDR3aa: CASRVDNYNEQFF

d_gene: -
j_gene: TRBJ1-3
abundance: once
v_gene: TRBV7-8
CDR3nt: TGTGCCACCAAGAGCTCTGGAAACACCATATATTTT
CDR3aa: CATKSSGNTIYF

d_gene: -
j_gene: TRBJ2-1
abundance: -
v_gene: TRBV6-1
CDR3nt: TGTGCCAGCAGTTATAGCGGCTATCAGTTCTTC
CDR3aa: CASSYSGYQFF

d_gene: TRBD2
j_gene: TRBJ2-2
abundance: few
v_gene: TRBV23-1
CDR3nt: TGCGCCAGACCGGGGTTAGCGGGAGGGCCCCCGAACACCGGGGAGCTGTTTTTT
CDR3aa: CARPGLAGGPPNTGELFF

d_gene: -
j_gene: TRBJ1-6
abundance: once
v_gene: TRBV28
CDR3nt: TGTGCCAGCAGCGCAGGGTTGTTGGATTATAATTCACCCCTCCACTTT
CDR3aa: CASSAGLLDYNSPLHF

d_gene: -
j_gene: TRBJ1-2
abundance: -
v_gene: TRBV30
CDR3nt: TGTGCCTGGAGTGTATCGGTAGCTAACTATGGCTACACCTTC
CDR3aa: CAWSVSVANYGYTF

d_gene: TRBD1
j_gene: TRBJ1-6
abundance: -
v_gene: TRBV10-2
CDR3nt: TGCGCCAGCACCCGACAGGGGATGTCACCCCTCCACTTT
CDR3aa: CASTRQGMSPLHF

d_gene: -
j_gene: TRBJ1-2
abundance: -
v_gene: TRBV30
CDR3nt: TGTGCCTCCATTAGGGGGGGCGGTTATGGCTACACCTTC
CDR3aa: CASIRGGGYGYTF